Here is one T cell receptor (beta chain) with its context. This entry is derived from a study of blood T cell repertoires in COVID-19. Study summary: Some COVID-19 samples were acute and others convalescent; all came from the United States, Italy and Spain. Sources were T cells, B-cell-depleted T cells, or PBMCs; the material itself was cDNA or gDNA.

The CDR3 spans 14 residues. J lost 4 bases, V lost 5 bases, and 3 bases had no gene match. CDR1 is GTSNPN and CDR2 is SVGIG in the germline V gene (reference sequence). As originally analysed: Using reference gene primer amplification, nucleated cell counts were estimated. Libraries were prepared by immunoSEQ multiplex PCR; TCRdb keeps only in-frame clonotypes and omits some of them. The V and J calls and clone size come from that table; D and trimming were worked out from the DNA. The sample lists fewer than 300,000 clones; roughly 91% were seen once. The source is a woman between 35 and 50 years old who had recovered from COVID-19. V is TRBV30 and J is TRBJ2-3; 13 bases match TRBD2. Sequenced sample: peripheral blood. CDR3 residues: CAWDTSGRADTQYF. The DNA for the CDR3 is TGTGCCTGGGACACTAGCGGGAGGGCAGATACGCAGTATTTT.